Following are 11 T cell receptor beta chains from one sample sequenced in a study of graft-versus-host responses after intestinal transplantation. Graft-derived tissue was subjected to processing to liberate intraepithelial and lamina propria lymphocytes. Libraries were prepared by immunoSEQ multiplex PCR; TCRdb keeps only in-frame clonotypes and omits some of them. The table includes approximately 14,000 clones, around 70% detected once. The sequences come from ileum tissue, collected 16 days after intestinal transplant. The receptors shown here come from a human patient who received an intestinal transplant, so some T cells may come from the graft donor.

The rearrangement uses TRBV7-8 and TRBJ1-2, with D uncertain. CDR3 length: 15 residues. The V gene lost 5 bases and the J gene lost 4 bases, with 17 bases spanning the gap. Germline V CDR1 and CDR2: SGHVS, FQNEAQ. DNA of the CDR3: TGTGCCAGCAGCCTTAGAGTAGACGGGGTCTATGGCTACACCTTC. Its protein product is CASSLRVDGVYGYTF.

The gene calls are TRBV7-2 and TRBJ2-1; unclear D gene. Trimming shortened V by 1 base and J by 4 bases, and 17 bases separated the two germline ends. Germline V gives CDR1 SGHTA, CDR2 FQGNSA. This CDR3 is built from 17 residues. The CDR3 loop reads CASSLDRGREPYNEQFF. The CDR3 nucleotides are TGTGCCAGCAGCTTAGATAGAGGCCGAGAACCATACAATGAGCAGTTCTTC.

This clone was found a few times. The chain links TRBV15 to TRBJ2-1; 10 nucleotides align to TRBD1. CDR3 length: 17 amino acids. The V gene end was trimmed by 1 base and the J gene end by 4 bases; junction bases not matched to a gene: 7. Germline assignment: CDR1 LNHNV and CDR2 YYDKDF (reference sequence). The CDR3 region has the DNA TGTGCCACCAGCAGAGTCCCCGGGACAGGGGTTTACAATGAGCAGTTCTTC. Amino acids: CATSRVPGTGVYNEQFF.

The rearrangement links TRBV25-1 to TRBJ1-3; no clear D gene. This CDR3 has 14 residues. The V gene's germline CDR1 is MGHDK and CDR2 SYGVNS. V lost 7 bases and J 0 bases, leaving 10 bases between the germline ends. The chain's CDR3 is CASMDGLSGNTIYF. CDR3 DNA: TGTGCCAGCATGGACGGACTCTCTGGAAACACCATATATTTT.

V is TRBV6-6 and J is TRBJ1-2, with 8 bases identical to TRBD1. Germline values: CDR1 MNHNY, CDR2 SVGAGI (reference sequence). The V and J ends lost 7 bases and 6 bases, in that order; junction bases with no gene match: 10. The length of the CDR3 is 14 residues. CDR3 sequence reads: CASTPMGTGNGYTF. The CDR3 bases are TGTGCCAGCACCCCTATGGGGACAGGCAATGGCTACACCTTC.

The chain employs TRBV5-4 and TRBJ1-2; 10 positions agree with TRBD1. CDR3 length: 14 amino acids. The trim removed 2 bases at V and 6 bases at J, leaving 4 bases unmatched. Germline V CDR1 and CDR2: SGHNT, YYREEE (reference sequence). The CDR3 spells CASSLDRGLDGYTF. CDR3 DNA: TGTGCCAGCAGCTTAGACAGGGGGCTAGATGGCTACACCTTC. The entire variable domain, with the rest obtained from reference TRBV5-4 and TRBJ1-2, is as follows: ETGVTQSPTHLIKTRGQQVTLRCSSQSGHNTVSWYQQALGQGPQFIFQYYREEENGRGNFPPRFSGLQFPNYSSELNVNALELDDSALYLCASSLDRGLDGYTFGSGTRLTVV.

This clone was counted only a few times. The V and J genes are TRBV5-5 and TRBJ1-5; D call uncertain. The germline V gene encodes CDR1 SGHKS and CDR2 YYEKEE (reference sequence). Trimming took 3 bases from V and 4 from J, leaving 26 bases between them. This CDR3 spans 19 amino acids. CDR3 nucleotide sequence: TGTGCCAGCAGCTCGTTCTTGGTGCCAACTCTTTTTCCAAATCAGCCCCAGCATTTT. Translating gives CASSSFLVPTLFPNQPQHF.

This CDR3 reads CASSLWDKGYNEQFF. Here the CDR3 DNA reads TGTGCCAGCAGTTTATGGGACAAGGGCTACAATGAGCAGTTCTTC. The chain carries TRBV27 and TRBJ2-1; D might be TRBD1 (6 bases). V lost 1 base and J lost 3, with 10 bases in between. The CDR3 is made up of 15 amino acids. The germline gives CDR1 MNHEY, CDR2 SMNVEV (reference sequence).

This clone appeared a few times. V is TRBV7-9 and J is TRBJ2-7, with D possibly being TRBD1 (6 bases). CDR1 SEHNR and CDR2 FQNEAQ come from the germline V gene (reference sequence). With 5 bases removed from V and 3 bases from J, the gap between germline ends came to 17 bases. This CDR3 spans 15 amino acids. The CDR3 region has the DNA TGTGCCAGCAGCCCAGCGGACAGATCTAACTACGAGCAGTACTTC. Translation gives CASSPADRSNYEQYF. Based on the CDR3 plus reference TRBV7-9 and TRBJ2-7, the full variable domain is DTGVSQNPRHKITKRGQNVTFRCDPISEHNRLYWYRQTLGQGPEFLTYFQNEAQLEKSRLLSDRFSAERPKGSFSTLEIQRTEQGDSAMYLCASSPADRSNYEQYFGPGTRLTVT.

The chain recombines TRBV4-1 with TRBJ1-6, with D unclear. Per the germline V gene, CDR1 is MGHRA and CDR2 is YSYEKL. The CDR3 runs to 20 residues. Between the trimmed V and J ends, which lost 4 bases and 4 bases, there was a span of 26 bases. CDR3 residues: CASSLSLPEGTIHYNSPLHF. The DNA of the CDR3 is TGCGCCAGCAGCCTATCGCTGCCTGAGGGCACCATCCATTATAATTCACCCCTCCACTTT.

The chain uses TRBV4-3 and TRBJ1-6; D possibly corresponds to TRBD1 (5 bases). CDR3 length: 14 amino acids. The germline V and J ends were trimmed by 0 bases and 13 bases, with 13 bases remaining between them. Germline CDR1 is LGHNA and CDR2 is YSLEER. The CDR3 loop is CASSQDKAGTPLHF. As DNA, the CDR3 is TGCGCCAGCAGCCAAGATAAGGCAGGGACTCCCCTCCACTTT.